This T cell receptor beta chain was found in a study of T cell repertoires in cytomegalovirus infection. Overall study context: CMV epitopes in the study were HLA-C-restricted (recently identified) and HLA-B-restricted (well studied). In public TCR beta signatures, there were indications of both CMV infection and matching HLA type.

As concerns this clonotype: Antigen unknown.

The CDR3 covers 20 residues. Germline CDR1 reads LGHDT; CDR2 reads YNNKEL (reference sequence). The ends lost 5 bases at V and 0 bases at J; junction bases unmatched: 16. Study observations and caveats: HLA-C-restricted CMV clonotypes gave the most frequent clonotype in two of eight donors.

TCRdb re-called the reads through MiXCR, storing one row per CDR3 protein. The repertoire holds about 830,000 distinct CDR3 sequences, approximately 32% seen once, with roughly 12% in the top ten. Sequenced material: cultured CD8+ T cells from PBMCs, taken from culture after CMV antigen stimulation. This chain joins TRBV3-1 and TRBJ1-6, with 7 positions matching TRBD1. The clonotype was recovered from a human donor in good health (CMV status not recorded). Some clones in this sample may be carry-over from other donors' samples. CDR3 sequence: CASSARGQIGRSSYNSPLHF. DNA for the CDR3: TGTGCCAGCAGCGCCCGGGGACAGATTGGTCGGAGCTCCTATAATTCACCCCTCCACTTT.